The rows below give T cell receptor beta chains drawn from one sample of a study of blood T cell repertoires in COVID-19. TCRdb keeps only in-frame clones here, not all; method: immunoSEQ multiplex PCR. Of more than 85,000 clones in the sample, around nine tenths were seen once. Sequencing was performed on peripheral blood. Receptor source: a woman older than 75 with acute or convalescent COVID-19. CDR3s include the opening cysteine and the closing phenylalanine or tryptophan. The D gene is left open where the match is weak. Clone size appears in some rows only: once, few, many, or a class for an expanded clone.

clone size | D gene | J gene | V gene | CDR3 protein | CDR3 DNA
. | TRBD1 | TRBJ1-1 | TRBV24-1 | CATSDLGQVFTAFF | TGTGCCACCAGTGACCTAGGACAGGTATTTACCGCTTTCTTT
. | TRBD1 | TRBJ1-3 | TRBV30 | CAWRLPGQGYSGNTIYF | TGTGCCTGGAGGTTACCGGGACAGGGCTACTCTGGAAACACCATATATTTT
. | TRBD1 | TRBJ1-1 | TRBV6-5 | CASKTDRRLYTEAFF | TGTGCCAGCAAGACGGACAGGCGGCTATATACTGAAGCTTTCTTT
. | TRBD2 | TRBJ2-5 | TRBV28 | CASSLTSGRKQETQYF | TGTGCCAGCAGTTTGACTAGCGGGAGGAAACAAGAGACCCAGTACTTC
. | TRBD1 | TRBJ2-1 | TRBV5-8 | CASSGVRDRLANEQFF | TGTGCCAGCAGCGGAGTTCGGGACAGATTGGCTAATGAGCAGTTCTTC
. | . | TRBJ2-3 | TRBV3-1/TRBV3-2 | CASSPRDSATLTQYF | TGTGCCAGCAGCCCCCGGGACTCGGCTACACTTACGCAGTATTTT
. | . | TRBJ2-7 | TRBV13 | CASSLVIRGPSYEQYF | TGTGCCAGCAGCTTAGTTATCAGGGGCCCGTCCTACGAGCAGTACTTC
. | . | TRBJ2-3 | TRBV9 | CASSPRDFGPDTQYF | TGTGCCAGCAGCCCCCGGGACTTTGGTCCAGATACGCAGTATTTT
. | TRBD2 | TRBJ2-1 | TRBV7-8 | CASSWPSGRGEQFF | TGTGCCAGCAGCTGGCCTAGCGGGAGAGGTGAGCAGTTCTTC
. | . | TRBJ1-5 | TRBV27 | CASRDLVAWGGNQPQHF | TGTGCCAGCAGGGATTTGGTAGCGTGGGGAGGCAATCAGCCCCAGCATTTT
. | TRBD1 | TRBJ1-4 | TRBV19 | CASIGSPGQGDLGKLFF | TGTGCCAGTATCGGGAGCCCAGGACAGGGCGATTTGGGAAAACTGTTTTTT
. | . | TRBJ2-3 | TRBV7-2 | CASSYHIDTQYF | TGTGCCAGCAGCTACCACATCGATACGCAGTATTTT
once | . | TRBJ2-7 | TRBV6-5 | CASKGMPSYEQYF | TGTGCCAGCAAGGGGATGCCCTCCTACGAGCAGTACTTC
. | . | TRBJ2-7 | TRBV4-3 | CASSQGGQTQYF | TGCGCCAGCAGCCAAGGAGGACAGACGCAGTACTTC
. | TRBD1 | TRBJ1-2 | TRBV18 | CASSPLHGTGIGGYTF | TGTGCCAGCTCACCGCTGCACGGGACAGGGATCGGTGGCTACACCTTC
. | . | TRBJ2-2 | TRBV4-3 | CASSQLPGGELFF | TGCGCCAGCAGCCAACTCCCCGGCGGGGAGCTGTTTTTT
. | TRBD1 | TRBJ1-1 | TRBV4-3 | CASSQTGQANTEAFF | TGCGCCAGCAGCCAAACGGGACAGGCTAACACTGAAGCTTTCTTT
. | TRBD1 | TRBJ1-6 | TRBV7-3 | CASSWGQNNSPLHF | TGTGCCAGCAGCTGGGGACAGAACAATTCACCCCTCCACTTT
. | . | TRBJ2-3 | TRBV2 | CASMWRLSTDTQYF | TGTGCCAGCATGTGGCGGCTAAGCACAGATACGCAGTATTTT
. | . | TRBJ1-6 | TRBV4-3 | CASSQWAQLDSPLHF | TGCGCCAGCAGCCAATGGGCTCAGTTGGATTCACCCCTCCACTTT
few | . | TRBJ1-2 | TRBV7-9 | CASRSDSYGYTF | TGTGCCAGCAGATCCGACAGCTATGGCTACACCTTC
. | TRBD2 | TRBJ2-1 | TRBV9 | CASTSGKNNEQFF | TGTGCCAGCACTAGCGGGAAGAACAATGAGCAGTTCTTC